Listed here are 24 T cell receptor beta chains from one sample, sequenced in a study of Graves' ophthalmopathy and Graves' hyperthyroidism. Amplification targeted the TCR beta CDR3 regions, with RNA transcripts as the source material. In the first round, RT-PCR was carried out with HTBI primers, and a multiplex PCR formed the second round. TCRdb fed the multiplex PCR reads into MiXCR, producing one record per CDR3 protein. This table holds about 230,000 distinct CDR3 sequences, around 50% found once. The sample was peripheral blood. The receptors here all came from an adult man with Graves' ophthalmopathy.

In its sample, this clonotype was seen many times. V is TRBV7-8 and J is TRBJ1-5; TRBD1 matches at 7 bases. Germline lookup yields CDR1 SGHVS and CDR2 FQNEAQ. After removal of 3 bases from V and 2 bases from J, the junction contained 1 base not matched to a gene. The CDR3 length is 14 residues. The CDR3 region is CASSFTGGNQPQHF. In nucleotides, the CDR3 is TGTGCCAGCAGCTTTACAGGGGGCAATCAGCCCCAGCATTTT.

The chain joins TRBV11-1 to TRBJ2-5; 9 nucleotides agree with TRBD2. The CDR3 covers 17 residues. Per the germline V gene, CDR1 is SGHAT and CDR2 is FQDESV (reference sequence). J was trimmed by 5 bases and V by 5 bases; bases with no gene match: 15. In DNA, the CDR3 is TGTGCCAGCAGCCCAATCCTTTCAGTAGCGGGAGTGGAGACCCAGTACTTC. Translation: CASSPILSVAGVETQYF. The whole variable domain, remainder taken from reference TRBV11-1 and TRBJ2-5, is EAEVAQSPRYKITEKSQAVAFWCDPISGHATLYWYRQILGQGPELLVQFQDESVVDDSQLPKDRFSAERLKGVDSTLKIQPAELGDSAMYLCASSPILSVAGVETQYFGPGTRLLVL.

The genes are TRBV5-1 and TRBJ2-6; the D gene is possibly TRBD1 (5 bases). The germline gives CDR1 SGHRS, CDR2 YFSETQ. The CDR3 runs to 15 residues. V was clipped by 4 bases and J by 1 base, with 9 bases between them. The chain's CDR3 is CASSDSGSGANVLTF. The DNA for the CDR3 is TGCGCCAGCAGCGACTCAGGGTCTGGGGCCAACGTCCTGACTTTC.

The V gene is TRBV9, the J gene TRBJ2-6, with no clear D. V was pared by 3 bases and J by 0 bases, with 7 bases between. This CDR3 has 15 residues. Looked up from germline, CDR1 is SGDLS and CDR2 is YYNGEE. This CDR3 reads CASSGGGSGANVLTF. Here the CDR3 DNA reads TGTGCCAGCAGCGGTGGTGGCTCTGGGGCCAACGTCCTGACTTTC.

In regard to this clonotype: This CDR3 is missing its conserved last phenylalanine or tryptophan, likely due to a read error. This chain connects TRBV7-2 to TRBJ2-7, with 8 bases fitting TRBD1. The CDR3 length is 15 residues. Germline assignment: CDR1 SGHTA and CDR2 FQGNSA. The V and J ends lost 5 bases and 6 bases, in that order; junction bases with no gene match: 12. The CDR3 loop is CASSAPDRETFEQYL. The CDR3 DNA reads TGTGCCAGCAGCGCCCCGGACAGGGAGACGTTCGAGCAGTACCTC.

The sample holds many counts of this clonotype. This chain connects TRBV2 to TRBJ1-4, with no clear D. The V gene lost 5 bases and the J gene lost 5 bases, with 9 bases spanning the gap. The germline gives CDR1 SNHLY, CDR2 FYNNEI. This CDR3 has 13 residues. In nucleotides, the CDR3 is TGTGCCAGCAGTTACTCCGAGAATGAAAAACTGTTTTTT. It codes for CASSYSENEKLFF.

V is TRBV14 and J is TRBJ2-7, with a tentative D call TRBD2 (7 bases). The CDR3 covers 15 residues. The V gene lost 8 bases and the J gene lost 1 base, with 18 bases spanning the gap. The V gene's germline CDR1 is SGHDN and CDR2 FVKESK. CDR3 DNA sequence: TGTGCCAGCTATAGGGGGGCGGGAGCATCCTACGAGCAGTACTTC. Its protein product is CASYRGAGASYEQYF. Together with reference TRBV14 and TRBJ2-7, the CDR3 gives the full variable domain: EAGVTQFPSHSVIEKGQTVTLRCDPISGHDNLYWYRRVMGKEIKFLLHFVKESKQDESGMPNNRFLAERTGGTYSTLKVQPAELEDSGVYFCASYRGAGASYEQYFGPGTRLTVT.

This chain uses TRBV9 with TRBJ2-7; 7 bases are a match to TRBD1. The CDR3 sequence is 12 residues long. Germline lookup yields CDR1 SGDLS and CDR2 YYNGEE. The J segment lost 4 bases and the V segment lost 5 bases, leaving 3 bases of the junction unmatched. CDR3: CASRGTEYEQYF. The CDR3 DNA reads as TGTGCCAGCAGGGGGACAGAGTACGAGCAGTACTTC.

This clonotype has just a few counts. V gene TRBV5-8 combines with J gene TRBJ1-2; tentatively, D is TRBD1 (5 bases). Germline V gene data show CDR1 as SGHTS and CDR2 as YDEGEE. V lost 6 bases and J lost 1, with 7 bases in between. This CDR3 is built from 12 residues. Here the CDR3 reads CASTGINYGYTF. Written as DNA, the CDR3 is TGTGCCAGCACAGGGATTAACTATGGCTACACCTTC.

This clonotype was detected only a few times. This chain uses TRBV20-1 with TRBJ1-2; perhaps TRBD1 as D (6 bases). Germline V gene sequence: CDR1 DFQATT, CDR2 SNEGSKA (reference sequence). The CDR3 covers 14 residues. Trimming removed 5 bases at V and 5 bases at J, with 18 bases between. The CDR3 here is CSASPGEYTYGYTF. The CDR3 DNA is TGCAGTGCTTCACCAGGGGAATATACGTATGGCTACACCTTC.

This clonotype was seen at least ten times. The gene calls are TRBV7-9 and TRBJ2-7; D unresolved. V was trimmed by 0 bases and J by 2 bases, leaving 8 bases between them. The germline V gene has CDR1 SEHNR and CDR2 FQNEAQ (reference sequence). The length of the CDR3 is 14 residues. CDR3 loop: CASSLAWSAYEQYF. The CDR3 coding sequence is TGTGCCAGCAGCTTAGCATGGAGTGCCTACGAGCAGTACTTC.

The table lists this clonotype with a few counts. The J gene is TRBJ2-2, the V gene TRBV2, with no clear D. Germline lookup yields CDR1 SNHLY and CDR2 FYNNEI. V was cut by 4 bases and J by 1 base, with 7 bases left in between. The CDR3 loop spans 14 amino acids. The CDR3 region is CASSGTENTGELFF. The CDR3 region has the DNA TGTGCCAGCAGTGGGACGGAGAACACCGGGGAGCTGTTTTTT.

The chain has TRBV9 and TRBJ2-5, with 7 bases that match TRBD2. CDR3 length: 14 residues. The ends lost 7 bases at V and 3 bases at J; junction bases unmatched: 9. Germline CDR1 is SGDLS and CDR2 is YYNGEE. Here the CDR3 reads CASAGRGNKETQYF. The CDR3 DNA reads TGTGCCAGCGCCGGGCGGGGGAACAAAGAGACCCAGTACTTC.

This clonotype has more than one count but fewer than ten. The DNA of the CDR3 is TGTGCCAGCAGCCAGACAGGGGACTACGAGCAGTACTTC. Encoded protein: CASSQTGDYEQYF. The chain carries TRBV16 and TRBJ2-7; the match to TRBD1 covers 8 bases. Trimming at V came to 3 bases and at J to 3 bases, leaving 1 base not matched to a gene. Germline V gene sequence: CDR1 KGHSY, CDR2 FQNENV. The CDR3 extends over 13 amino acids.

This clonotype was detected only once. This chain links TRBV11-2 with TRBJ2-7; D may correspond to TRBD1 or TRBD2 (5 bases each). Looked up from germline, CDR1 is SGHAT and CDR2 is FQNNGV. V was clipped by 0 bases and J by 7 bases, with 10 bases between them. The CDR3 has 13 amino acids. The CDR3 loop is CASSLDLGDEQYF. The CDR3 coding sequence is TGTGCCAGCAGCTTAGATCTGGGGGATGAGCAGTACTTC.

This sequence joins TRBV29-1 and TRBJ1-2; D perhaps matches TRBD1 (6 bases). The V gene lost 2 bases and the J gene lost 4 bases, with 8 bases spanning the gap. Per germline, CDR1 SQVTM and CDR2 ANQGSEA. CDR3 length: 12 residues. The chain's CDR3 is CSVERTVYGYTF. CDR3 nucleotides: TGCAGCGTTGAACGGACAGTCTATGGCTACACCTTC.

As regards this clonotype: Germline and junction disagree at one end, which may indicate a read error. The J gene is TRBJ1-2, the V gene TRBV13; tentatively, D is TRBD1 (5 bases). Germline V gene sequence: CDR1 PRHDT, CDR2 FYEKMQ (reference sequence). This CDR3 is 15 amino acids long. CDR3: CASSVGAGGYYGYTF. CDR3 DNA: TGTGCCAGCAGCGTAGGGGCGGGTGGGTACTATGGCTACACCTTC. Based on the CDR3 plus reference TRBV13 and TRBJ1-2, the full variable domain is AAGVIQSPRHLIKEKRETATLKCYPIPRHDTVYWYQQGPGQDPQFLISFYEKMQSDKGSIPDRFSAQQFSDYHSELNMSSLELGDSALYFCASSVGAGGYYGYTFGSGTRLTVV.

The count of this clonotype is one. V is TRBV12-3 or TRBV12-4 and J is TRBJ1-5; perhaps TRBD1 as D (6 bases). This CDR3 contains 15 residues. V dropped 1 base and J dropped 6 bases, with 13 bases sitting between them. The CDR3 here is CASSLGTVGGQPQHF. CDR3 DNA sequence: TGTGCCAGCAGTTTAGGCACAGTAGGGGGTCAGCCCCAGCATTTT.

V gene TRBV25-1 combines with J gene TRBJ1-2; 10 bases align to TRBD1. The V gene's germline CDR1 is MGHDK and CDR2 SYGVNS. The CDR3 has 17 amino acids. V lost 5 bases and J lost 4; bases outside the gene matches: 13. The DNA of the CDR3 is TGTGCCAGCAGTTCCTCCCTCCGGGACAGGGGAGGCTATGGCTACACCTTC. Protein product: CASSSSLRDRGGYGYTF.

The count of this clonotype is one. The chain employs TRBV28 and TRBJ2-5; no definite D call. The end of the DNA fits TRBJ2-7 better, so the J call may be wrong. Germline CDR1 is MDHEN and CDR2 is SYDVKM. This CDR3 has 17 amino acids. The DNA of the CDR3 is TGTGCCAGCAGTTTAGGAAAGGGTCGGCACCTGCCCAACGAGCAGTACTTC. It encodes CASSLGKGRHLPNEQYF.

This clonotype was counted a few times. The CDR3 DNA reads as TGTGCCAGTAGGGGTAGCGGGGGACACTACACAGATACGCAGTATTTT. The encoded protein is CASRGSGGHYTDTQYF. V usage is TRBV19 and J usage is TRBJ2-3; 9 bases align to TRBD2. Losses at the gene ends were 6 bases for V and 2 bases for J; bases not matched to a gene: 9. Germline V gene data show CDR1 as LNHDA and CDR2 as SQIVND (reference sequence). This CDR3 region has 16 residues.

The V call is TRBV4-1, the J call TRBJ2-7; D not resolved. V was pared by 1 base and J by 13 bases, with 11 bases between. CDR3 size: 11 residues. Germline loops: CDR1 MGHRA, CDR2 YSYEKL. The CDR3 DNA is TGCGCCAGCAGCCAAGTAGGGCGCAAATACTTC. It codes for CASSQVGRKYF.

This clonotype was found a few times. This rearrangement joins TRBV20-1 to TRBJ2-7, with 8 bases that match TRBD2. The germline gives CDR1 DFQATT, CDR2 SNEGSKA (reference sequence). The trim removed 6 bases at V and 3 bases at J, leaving 7 bases unmatched. This CDR3 has 13 amino acids. The CDR3 sequence: CSAPSGSDYEQYF. Written as DNA, the CDR3 is TGCAGTGCCCCAAGCGGGAGCGACTACGAGCAGTACTTC.

The count of this clonotype is one. A much larger clonotype is one base distant, so this may be a read error. The chain has TRBV10-1 and TRBJ2-5, with 7 bases aligning to TRBD1. Germline V CDR1 and CDR2: WNHNN, SYGVQD (reference sequence). The CDR3 covers 15 residues. The CDR3 nucleotides read TGTGCCAGCAGCCCAGCCCGGGACAGACAAGAGACCCAGTACTTC. Its protein product is CASSPARDRQETQYF.